The 5 T cell receptor beta chains in this list originate from one sample, sequenced in a study of cytotoxic CD8 clonotypes in ibrutinib-treated CLL. Assay used: immunoSEQ multiplex PCR; TCRdb lists only in-frame clones, some missing. The profile shows roughly 170,000 clones, about four fifths of them singletons. The sample was PBMCs, taken after 24 months of ibrutinib treatment. The receptors were sampled from a human donor with chronic lymphocytic leukemia.

On this clone itself: Other DNA sequences in this specimen translate into the identical CDR3. The rearrangement uses TRBV7-2 and TRBJ1-6; perhaps TRBD1 as D (5 bases). Germline V CDR1 and CDR2: SGHTA, FQGNSA. The CDR3 has 14 amino acids. Trimming left V 5 bases short and J 10 bases short, with 15 bases between. The CDR3 DNA reads as TGTGCCAGCAGCCCAGGAGGGGCCGGGTCACCCCTCCACTTT. Translating it yields CASSPGGAGSPLHF.

V is TRBV7-8 and J is TRBJ2-1; 8 nucleotides match TRBD1. The CDR3 sequence is 17 residues long. The ends lost 2 bases at V and 0 bases at J; junction bases unmatched: 6. From germline, CDR1 is SGHVS and CDR2 FQNEAQ. CDR3 coding DNA: TGTGCCAGCAGCTTACCCGGACAGGGTAGCTCCTACAATGAGCAGTTCTTC. As protein: CASSLPGQGSSYNEQFF.

The chain joins TRBV28 to TRBJ2-3; D remains unclear. V was shortened by 4 bases and J by 5 bases, with 4 bases between the two germline ends. The germline V gene encodes CDR1 MDHEN and CDR2 SYDVKM. There are 11 residues in the CDR3. CDR3 DNA sequence: TGTGCCAGCAGTTCTTTAGATACGCAGTATTTT. Protein product: CASSSLDTQYF.

This chain joins TRBV7-3 and TRBJ2-1; the D is unclear. V was cut by 4 bases and J by 5 bases, with 9 bases left in between. The CDR3 sequence is 13 residues long. Germline V CDR1 and CDR2: SGHTA, FQGTGA. DNA of the CDR3: TGTGCCAGCAGCTCTAGAGGAAACAATGAGCAGTTCTTC. Amino acids: CASSSRGNNEQFF. The whole variable domain, remainder taken from reference TRBV7-3 and TRBJ2-1, is GAGVSQTPSNKVTEKGKYVELRCDPISGHTALYWYRQSLGQGPEFLIYFQGTGAADDSGLPNDRFFAVRPEGSVSTLKIQRTERGDSAVYLCASSSRGNNEQFFGPGTRLTVL.

A single count supports this clone. Germline is not matched at one junction end, which may reflect a read error. This sequence joins TRBV5-1 and TRBJ2-3; TRBD2 agrees at 10 bases. CDR3 size: 15 residues. In germline, CDR1 is SGHRS, CDR2 YFSETQ. CDR3: CASTLPQREGDTQYF. CDR3 sequence (DNA): TGCGCCAGCACCTTGCCCCAGCGGGAGGGAGATACGCAGTATTTT.